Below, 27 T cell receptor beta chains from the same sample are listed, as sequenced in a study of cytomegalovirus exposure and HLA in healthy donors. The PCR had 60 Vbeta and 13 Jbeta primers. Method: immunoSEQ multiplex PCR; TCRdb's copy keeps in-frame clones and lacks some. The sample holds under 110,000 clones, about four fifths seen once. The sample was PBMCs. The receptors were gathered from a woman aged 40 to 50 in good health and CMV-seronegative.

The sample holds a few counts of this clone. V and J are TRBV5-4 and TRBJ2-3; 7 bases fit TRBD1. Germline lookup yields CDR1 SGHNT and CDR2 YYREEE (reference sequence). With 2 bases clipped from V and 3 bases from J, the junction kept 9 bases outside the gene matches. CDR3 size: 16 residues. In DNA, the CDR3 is TGTGCCAGCAGCTTACCCTCAGGGGGTAGGACAGATACGCAGTATTTT. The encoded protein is CASSLPSGGRTDTQYF.

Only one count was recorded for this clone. DNA of the CDR3: TGTGCCAGCAGCTTAGTTGGCGGGGGGACGGATACGCAGTATTTT. As protein: CASSLVGGGTDTQYF. The chain recombines TRBV7-2 with TRBJ2-3; 8 positions match TRBD2. Germline loops: CDR1 SGHTA, CDR2 FQGNSA. Unmatched junction bases numbered 6, after V lost 1 base and J lost 6 bases. CDR3 length: 15 amino acids.

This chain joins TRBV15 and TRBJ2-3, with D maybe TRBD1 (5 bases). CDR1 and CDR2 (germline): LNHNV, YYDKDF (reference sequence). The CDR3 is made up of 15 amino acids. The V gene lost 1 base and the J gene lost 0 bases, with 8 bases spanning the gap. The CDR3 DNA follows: TGTGCCACCAGCAGAGGGACACCTAGCACAGATACGCAGTATTTT. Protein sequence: CATSRGTPSTDTQYF.

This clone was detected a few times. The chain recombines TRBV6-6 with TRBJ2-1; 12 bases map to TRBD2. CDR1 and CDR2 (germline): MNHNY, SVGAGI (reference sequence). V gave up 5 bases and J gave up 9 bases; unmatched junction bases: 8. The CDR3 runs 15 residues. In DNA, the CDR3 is TGTGCCAGCAGTGACGGACTAGCGGGGCCTTCTGAGCAGTTCTTC. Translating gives CASSDGLAGPSEQFF.

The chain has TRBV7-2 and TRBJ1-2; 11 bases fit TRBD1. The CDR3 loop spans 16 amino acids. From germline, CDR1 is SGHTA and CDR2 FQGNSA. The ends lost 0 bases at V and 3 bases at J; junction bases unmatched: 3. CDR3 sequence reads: CASSLAPGQGDYGYTF. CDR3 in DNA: TGTGCCAGCAGCTTAGCCCCGGGACAGGGGGACTATGGCTACACCTTC. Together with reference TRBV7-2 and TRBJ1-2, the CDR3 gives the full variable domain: GAGVSQSPSNKVTEKGKDVELRCDPISGHTALYWYRQSLGQGLEFLIYFQGNSAPDKSGLPSDRFSAERTGGSVSTLTIQRTQQEDSAVYLCASSLAPGQGDYGYTFGSGTRLTVV.

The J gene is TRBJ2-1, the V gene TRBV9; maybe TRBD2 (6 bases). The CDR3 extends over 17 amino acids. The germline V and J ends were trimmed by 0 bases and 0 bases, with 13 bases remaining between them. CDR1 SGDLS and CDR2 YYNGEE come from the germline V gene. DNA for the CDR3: TGTGCCAGCAGCGTAGAGAGCGCCGGGGGCTCCTACAATGAGCAGTTCTTC. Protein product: CASSVESAGGSYNEQFF.

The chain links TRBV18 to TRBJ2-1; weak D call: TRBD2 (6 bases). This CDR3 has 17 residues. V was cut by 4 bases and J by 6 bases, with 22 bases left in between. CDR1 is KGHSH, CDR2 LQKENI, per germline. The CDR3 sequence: CASSLRIWDSGRNEQFF. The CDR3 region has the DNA TGTGCCAGCTCACTCAGGATCTGGGACTCAGGGCGCAATGAGCAGTTCTTC.

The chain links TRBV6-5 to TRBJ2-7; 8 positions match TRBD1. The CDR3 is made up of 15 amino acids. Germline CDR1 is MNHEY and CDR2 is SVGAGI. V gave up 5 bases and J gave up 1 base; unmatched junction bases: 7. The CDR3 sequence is CASSGPGQVSYEQYF. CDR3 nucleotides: TGTGCCAGCAGTGGACCGGGACAGGTTTCCTACGAGCAGTACTTC.

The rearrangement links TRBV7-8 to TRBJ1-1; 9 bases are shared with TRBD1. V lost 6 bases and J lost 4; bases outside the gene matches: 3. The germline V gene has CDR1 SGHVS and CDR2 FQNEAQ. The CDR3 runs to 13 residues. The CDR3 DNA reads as TGTGCCAGCAGGAAACAGGGGGCCACTGAAGCTTTCTTT. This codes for CASRKQGATEAFF.

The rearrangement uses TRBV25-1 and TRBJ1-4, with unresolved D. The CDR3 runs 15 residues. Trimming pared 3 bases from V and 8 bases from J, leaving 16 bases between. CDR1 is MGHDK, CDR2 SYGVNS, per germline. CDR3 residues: CASSDWRIPGEKLFF. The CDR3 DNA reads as TGTGCCAGCAGTGACTGGAGGATACCGGGGGAAAAACTGTTTTTT.

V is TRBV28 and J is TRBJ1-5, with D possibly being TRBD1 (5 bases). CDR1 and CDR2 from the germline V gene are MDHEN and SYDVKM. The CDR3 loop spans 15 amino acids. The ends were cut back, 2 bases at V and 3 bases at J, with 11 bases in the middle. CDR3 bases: TGTGCCAGCAGTTTAATGGGCAGGGACAATCAGCCCCAGCATTTT. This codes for CASSLMGRDNQPQHF.

CDR3 nucleotides: TGTGCCAGCTCACCTCCCCTACAGGCTGGAAACACCATATATTTT. It codes for CASSPPLQAGNTIYF. This rearrangement joins TRBV18 to TRBJ1-3; D is perhaps TRBD1 (5 bases). Trimming removed 3 bases at V and 2 bases at J, with 11 bases between. Germline lookup yields CDR1 KGHSH and CDR2 LQKENI. The CDR3 is made up of 15 amino acids.

Here the CDR3 reads CASSVAQGRAEKLFF. The CDR3 coding sequence is TGTGCCAGCAGCGTAGCTCAGGGTCGGGCTGAAAAACTGTTTTTT. The J gene is TRBJ1-4, the V gene TRBV9, with D possibly being TRBD1 (5 bases). Between the trimmed V and J ends, which lost 0 bases and 7 bases, there was a span of 13 bases. CDR3 length: 15 residues. Germline CDR1 is SGDLS and CDR2 is YYNGEE.

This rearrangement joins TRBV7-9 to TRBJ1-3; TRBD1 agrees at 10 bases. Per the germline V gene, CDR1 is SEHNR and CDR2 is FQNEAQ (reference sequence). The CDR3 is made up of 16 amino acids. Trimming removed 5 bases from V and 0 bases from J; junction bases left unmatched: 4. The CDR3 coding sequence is TGTGCCAGCAGCACAGACAGGGGGCCCTCTGGAAACACCATATATTTT. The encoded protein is CASSTDRGPSGNTIYF.

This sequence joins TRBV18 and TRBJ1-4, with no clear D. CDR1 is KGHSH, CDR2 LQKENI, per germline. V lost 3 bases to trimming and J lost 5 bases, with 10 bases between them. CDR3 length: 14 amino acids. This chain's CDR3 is CASSPVHGNEKLFF. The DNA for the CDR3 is TGTGCCAGCTCACCCGTCCACGGGAATGAAAAACTGTTTTTT.

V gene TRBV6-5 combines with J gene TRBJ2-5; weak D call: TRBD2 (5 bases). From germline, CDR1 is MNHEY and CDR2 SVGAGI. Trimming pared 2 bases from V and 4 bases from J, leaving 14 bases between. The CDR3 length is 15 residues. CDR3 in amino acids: CASSYPGGVPETQYF. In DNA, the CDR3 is TGTGCCAGCAGTTACCCAGGAGGTGTACCAGAGACCCAGTACTTC.

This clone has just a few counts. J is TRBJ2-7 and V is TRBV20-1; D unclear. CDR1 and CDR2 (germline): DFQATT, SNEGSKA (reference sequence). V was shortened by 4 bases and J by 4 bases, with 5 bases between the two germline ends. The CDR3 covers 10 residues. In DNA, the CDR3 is TGCAGTGCTACCATGTACGAGCAGTACTTC. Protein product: CSATMYEQYF.

The CDR3 nucleotides are TGTGCCAGCAGTGGGACTAGCGATGGGTCCGAGCAGTACTTC. Residues: CASSGTSDGSEQYF. The chain joins TRBV2 to TRBJ2-5, with 9 bases identical to TRBD2. The closer fit of TRBJ2-7 to the DNA end suggests the J call may be wrong. CDR1 and CDR2 (germline): SNHLY, FYNNEI. The CDR3 has 14 residues.

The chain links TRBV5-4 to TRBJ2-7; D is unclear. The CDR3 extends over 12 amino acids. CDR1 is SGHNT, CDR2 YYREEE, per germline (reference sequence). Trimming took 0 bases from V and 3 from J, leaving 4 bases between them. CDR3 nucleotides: TGTGCCAGCAGCTTGGGAGGCTACGAGCAGTACTTC. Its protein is CASSLGGYEQYF.

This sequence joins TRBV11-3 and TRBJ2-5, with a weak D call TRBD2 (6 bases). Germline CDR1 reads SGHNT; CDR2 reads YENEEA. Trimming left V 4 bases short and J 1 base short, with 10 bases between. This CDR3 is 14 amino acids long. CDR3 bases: TGTGCCAGCAGCTACTCGGGAGTCCAAGAGACCCAGTACTTC. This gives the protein CASSYSGVQETQYF. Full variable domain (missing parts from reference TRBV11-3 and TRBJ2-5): EAGVVQSPRYKIIEKKQPVAFWCNPISGHNTLYWYLQNLGQGPELLIRYENEEAVDDSQLPKDRFSAERLKGVDSTLKIQPAELGDSAVYLCASSYSGVQETQYFGPGTRLLVL.

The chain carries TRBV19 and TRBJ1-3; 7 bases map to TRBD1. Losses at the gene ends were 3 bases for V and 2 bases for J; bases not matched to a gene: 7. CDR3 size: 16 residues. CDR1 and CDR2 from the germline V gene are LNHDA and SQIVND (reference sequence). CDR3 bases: TGTGCCAGTAGTATTGATGACAGGGTGGCTGGAAACACCATATATTTT. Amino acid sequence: CASSIDDRVAGNTIYF. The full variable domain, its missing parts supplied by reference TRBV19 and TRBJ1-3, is DGGITQSPKYLFRKEGQNVTLSCEQNLNHDAMYWYRQDPGQGLRLIYYSQIVNDFQKGDIAEGYSVSREKKESFPLTVTSAQKNPTAFYLCASSIDDRVAGNTIYFGEGSWLTVV.

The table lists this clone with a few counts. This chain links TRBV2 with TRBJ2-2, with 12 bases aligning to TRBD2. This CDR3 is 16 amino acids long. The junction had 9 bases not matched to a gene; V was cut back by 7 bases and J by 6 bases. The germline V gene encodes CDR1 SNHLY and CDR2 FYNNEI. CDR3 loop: CASTLLAGGTAGELFF. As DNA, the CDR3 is TGTGCCAGCACTTTACTAGCGGGGGGCACCGCCGGGGAGCTGTTTTTT.

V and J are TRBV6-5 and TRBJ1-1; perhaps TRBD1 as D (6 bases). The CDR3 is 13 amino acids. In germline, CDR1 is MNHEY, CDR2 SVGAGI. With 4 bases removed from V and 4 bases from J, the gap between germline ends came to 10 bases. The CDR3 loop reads CASSSGESTEAFF. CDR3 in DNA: TGTGCCAGCAGTTCAGGGGAGAGCACTGAAGCTTTCTTT.

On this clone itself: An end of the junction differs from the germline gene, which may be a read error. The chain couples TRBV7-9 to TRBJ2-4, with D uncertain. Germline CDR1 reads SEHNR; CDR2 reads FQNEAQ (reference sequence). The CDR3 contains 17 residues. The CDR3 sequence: CSSSLVEVASRGNIQYF. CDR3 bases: TGTTCCAGCAGCTTAGTCGAGGTGGCAAGTAGAGGAAACATTCAGTACTTC.

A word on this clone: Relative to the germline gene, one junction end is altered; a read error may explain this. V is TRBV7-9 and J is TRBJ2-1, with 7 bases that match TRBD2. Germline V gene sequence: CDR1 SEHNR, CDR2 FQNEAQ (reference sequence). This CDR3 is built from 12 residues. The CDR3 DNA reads TGTTCCAGCTCCCCCGGGGGGAATGAGCAGTTCTTC. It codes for CSSSPGGNEQFF.

The CDR3 here is CASSLGGGSYEQYF. In DNA form, the CDR3 reads TGTGCCAGCAGCTTAGGCGGGGGCTCCTACGAGCAGTACTTC. The J gene is TRBJ2-7, the V gene TRBV7-6; TRBD2 matches at 7 bases. This CDR3 spans 14 amino acids. The junction had 0 bases not matched to a gene; V was cut back by 1 base and J by 0 bases. CDR1 and CDR2 from the germline V gene are SGHVS and FNYEAQ.

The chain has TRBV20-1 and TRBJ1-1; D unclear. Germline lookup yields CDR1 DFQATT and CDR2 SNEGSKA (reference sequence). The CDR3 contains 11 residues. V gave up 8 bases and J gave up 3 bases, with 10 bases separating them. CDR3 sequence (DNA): TGCAGTATCACCGAGTACACTGAAGCTTTCTTT. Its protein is CSITEYTEAFF.